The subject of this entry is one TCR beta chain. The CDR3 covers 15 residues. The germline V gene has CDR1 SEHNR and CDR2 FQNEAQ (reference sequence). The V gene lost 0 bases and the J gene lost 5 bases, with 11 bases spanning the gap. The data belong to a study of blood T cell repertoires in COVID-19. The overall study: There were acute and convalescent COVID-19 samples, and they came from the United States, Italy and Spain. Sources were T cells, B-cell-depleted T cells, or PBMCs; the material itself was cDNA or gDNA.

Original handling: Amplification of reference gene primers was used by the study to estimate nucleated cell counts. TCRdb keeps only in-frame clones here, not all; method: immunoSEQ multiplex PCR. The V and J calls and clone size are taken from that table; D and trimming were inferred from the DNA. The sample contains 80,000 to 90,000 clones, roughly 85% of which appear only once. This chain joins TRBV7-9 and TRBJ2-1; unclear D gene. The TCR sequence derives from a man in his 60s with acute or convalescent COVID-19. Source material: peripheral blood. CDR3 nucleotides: TGTGCCAGCAGCTTAGCGTTGGTAGTGAACAATGAGCAGTTCTTC. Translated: CASSLALVVNNEQFF.